This T cell receptor (beta chain) was sequenced in a study of blood T cell repertoires in COVID-19. On the study more broadly: The United States, Italy and Spain supplied acute and convalescent COVID-19 samples. The cDNA or gDNA used as material had been derived from T cells, B-cell-depleted T cells, or PBMCs.

Per the study methods: Nucleated cell number was recorded as an estimate derived from reference gene primer amplification. Assay: immunoSEQ multiplex PCR; the TCRdb copy retains only in-frame clones and omits some. Clonal size and the V and J genes are those of that table, whereas D and trimming came from the DNA. This sample has roughly 80,000 clones, with over 80% found just once. This CDR3 has 16 residues. The trim removed 3 bases at V and 8 bases at J, leaving 12 bases unmatched. The germline V gene encodes CDR1 LGHNA and CDR2 YSLEER. Sequenced: peripheral blood. The TCR was taken from a man aged 50 to 60 with active COVID-19. The chain links TRBV4-3 to TRBJ2-1; 8 positions match TRBD1. The CDR3 reads CASSQRPGQVTDEQFF. The CDR3 coding sequence is TGCGCCAGCAGCCAGAGGCCGGGACAGGTTACCGATGAGCAGTTCTTC.